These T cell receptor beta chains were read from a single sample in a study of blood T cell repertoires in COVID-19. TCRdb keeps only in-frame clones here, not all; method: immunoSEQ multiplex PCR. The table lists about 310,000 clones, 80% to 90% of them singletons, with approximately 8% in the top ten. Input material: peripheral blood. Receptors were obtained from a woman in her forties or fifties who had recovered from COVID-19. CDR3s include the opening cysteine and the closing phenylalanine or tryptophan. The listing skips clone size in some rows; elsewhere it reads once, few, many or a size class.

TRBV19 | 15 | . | CASRTPGQSVRGYTF
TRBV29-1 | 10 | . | CSVTTDTQYF
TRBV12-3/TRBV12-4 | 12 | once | CASSQPGVSYTF
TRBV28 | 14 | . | CASSLVTGGYGYTF
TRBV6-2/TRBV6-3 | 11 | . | CASRYGLWQFF
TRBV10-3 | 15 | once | CAISEGLAGDYEQYF
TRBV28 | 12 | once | CASRRQGTEAFF
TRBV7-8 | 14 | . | CASSLGSASDEQYF
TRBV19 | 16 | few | CASSLLPGTGYQPQHF
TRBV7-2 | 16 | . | CASSLMTGAVTGELFF
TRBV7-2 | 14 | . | CASSPGQGATGYTF
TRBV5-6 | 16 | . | CASSPPGTGGGETQYF
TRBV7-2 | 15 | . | CASSSRTGGSYGYTF
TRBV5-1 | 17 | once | CASSLDGWGVSTDTQYF
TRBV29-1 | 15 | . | CSVTPGLTNTGELFF
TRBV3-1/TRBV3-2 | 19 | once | CASSQDATRPGSGRETQYF
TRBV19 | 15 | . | CASSHPGGGSYEQYF
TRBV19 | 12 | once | CASTDRGLGYTF
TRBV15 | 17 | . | CATSRDPTGGLGSPLHF
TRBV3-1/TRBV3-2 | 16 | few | CASSLGLAGDTGELFF
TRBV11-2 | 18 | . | CASSSRPSGGANTGELFF
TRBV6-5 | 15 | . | CASTDLAENTGELFF
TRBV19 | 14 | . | CASSKAGPLDTQYF
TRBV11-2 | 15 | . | CASRSSEGSGNTIYF
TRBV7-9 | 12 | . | CASSPQQYEAFF
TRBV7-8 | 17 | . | CASSFFSRRTSANEQFF
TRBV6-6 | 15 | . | CASSWAGTGGGEAFF
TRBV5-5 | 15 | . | CASSLQGWGTDTQYF
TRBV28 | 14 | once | CASSLPGNRRPQHF
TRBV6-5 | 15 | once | CASSSRTSGYYEQYF
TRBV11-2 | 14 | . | CASSLEAVSNLQFF
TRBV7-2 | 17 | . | CASSLRFVLAGNNEQFF
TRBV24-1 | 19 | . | CATSDSPKTSGLSTDTQYF
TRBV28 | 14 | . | CASSPTGGHTEAFF
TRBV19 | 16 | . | CASSIGHRVMNSPLHF
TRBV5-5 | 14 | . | CASSLRRGNYGYTF
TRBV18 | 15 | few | CASSPTSGDTDTQYF
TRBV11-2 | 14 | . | CASSFDRGKDTQYF
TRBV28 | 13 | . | CASSLAGVEGYTF
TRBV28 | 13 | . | CASSLSQSGGYTF
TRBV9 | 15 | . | CASSVLPGTTYGYTF
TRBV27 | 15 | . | CASSHKYSGNYEQYF
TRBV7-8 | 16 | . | CASSLGLRLDYNEQFF
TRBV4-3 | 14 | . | CASSQHQGPYGYTF
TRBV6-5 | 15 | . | CASSYSPRIYNEQFF
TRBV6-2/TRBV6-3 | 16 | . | CASSYLLAGVTDTQYF
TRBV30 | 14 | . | CAWSGGRGLETQYF
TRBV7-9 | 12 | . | CASSPVRNEQFF
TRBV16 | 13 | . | CASSRDRRTEAFF
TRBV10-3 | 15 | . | CAISGAGGSPYEQYF